Each of the 4 T cell receptor beta chains below was sequenced from the same sample in a study of cytomegalovirus exposure and HLA in healthy donors. Generated by immunoSEQ multiplex PCR, the TCRdb table keeps only in-frame clones and is missing some. Among under 250,000 clones, over 80% were seen once, and the ten largest hold roughly 5.4%. Input material: PBMCs. These receptors all stem from a woman under 30 in good health and CMV-seronegative.

This rearrangement joins TRBV30 to TRBJ1-6, with TRBD1 matching over 7 bases. Germline V gene data show CDR1 as GTSNPN and CDR2 as SVGIG (reference sequence). Trimming at V came to 0 bases and at J to 1 base, leaving 9 bases not matched to a gene. The length of the CDR3 is 18 residues. CDR3 loop: CAWSVRDSVSSYNSPLHF. The CDR3 coding sequence is TGTGCCTGGAGTGTCCGGGACAGTGTCTCTTCCTATAATTCACCCCTCCACTTT.

With regard to this clone: A much larger clone differs by one base, so this may be a read error. The J gene is TRBJ2-3, the V gene TRBV6-1; 14 positions agree with TRBD2. The ends lost 4 bases at V and 4 bases at J; junction bases unmatched: 1. Germline V lookup: CDR1 MNHNS, CDR2 SASEGT. The CDR3 totals 15 residues. In DNA form, the CDR3 reads TGTGCCAGCAGTGGACTAGCGGGGGGGCCAGATACGCAGTATTTT. Translation gives CASSGLAGGPDTQYF.

The chain uses TRBV14 and TRBJ2-2, with no clear D. Trimming removed 1 base at V and 4 bases at J, with 13 bases between. This CDR3 comprises 16 residues. Germline CDR1 reads SGHDN; CDR2 reads FVKESK. The CDR3 here is CASSQVLRLSTGELFF. The CDR3 nucleotides are TGTGCCAGCAGCCAAGTTCTCAGGCTTTCCACCGGGGAGCTGTTTTTT.

The chain joins TRBV2 to TRBJ2-1; 9 bases fit TRBD2. The CDR3 has 15 residues. The germline V gene has CDR1 SNHLY and CDR2 FYNNEI. The ends lost 4 bases at V and 5 bases at J; junction bases unmatched: 6. The CDR3 bases are TGTGCCAGCAGTGGCCTAGCGGGAATCAACAATGAGCAGTTCTTC. As protein: CASSGLAGINNEQFF.